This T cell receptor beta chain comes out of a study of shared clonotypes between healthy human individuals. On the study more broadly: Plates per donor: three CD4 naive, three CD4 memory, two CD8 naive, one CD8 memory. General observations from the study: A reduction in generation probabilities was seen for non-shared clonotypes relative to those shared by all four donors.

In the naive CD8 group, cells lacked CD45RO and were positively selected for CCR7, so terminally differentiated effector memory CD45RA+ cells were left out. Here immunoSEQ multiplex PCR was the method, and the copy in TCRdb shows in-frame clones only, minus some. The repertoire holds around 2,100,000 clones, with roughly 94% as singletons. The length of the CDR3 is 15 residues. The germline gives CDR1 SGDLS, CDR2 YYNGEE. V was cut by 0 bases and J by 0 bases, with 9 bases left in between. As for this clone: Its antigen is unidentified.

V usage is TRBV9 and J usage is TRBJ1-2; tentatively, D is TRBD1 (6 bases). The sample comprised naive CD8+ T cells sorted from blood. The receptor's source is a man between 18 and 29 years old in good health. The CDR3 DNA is TGTGCCAGCAGCGTAGCGGGGACATCTAACTATGGCTACACCTTC. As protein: CASSVAGTSNYGYTF.